This T cell receptor (beta chain) stems from a study of identical twins. From the 5' RACE reads, TCRdb called clonotypes with MiXCR, one entry per CDR3 protein. The table shows around 250,000 distinct CDR3 sequences, with 5.5% to 7% occurring only once. This clonotype has at least ten counts. The CDR3 extends over 15 amino acids. The germline V gene has CDR1 LGHDT and CDR2 YNNKEL (reference sequence). V was trimmed by 0 bases and J by 5 bases, leaving 13 bases between them. These same data were also listed under a study on yellow fever vaccine responses in identical twins.

This TCR came from a woman under 30 in good health. Sequences were obtained from memory (CD45RO+) T cells sorted from blood. This chain connects TRBV3-1 to TRBJ2-5, with no clear D. CDR3 region: CASSQEGPGWETQYF. Here the CDR3 DNA reads TGTGCCAGCAGCCAAGAGGGTCCGGGCTGGGAGACCCAGTACTTC.